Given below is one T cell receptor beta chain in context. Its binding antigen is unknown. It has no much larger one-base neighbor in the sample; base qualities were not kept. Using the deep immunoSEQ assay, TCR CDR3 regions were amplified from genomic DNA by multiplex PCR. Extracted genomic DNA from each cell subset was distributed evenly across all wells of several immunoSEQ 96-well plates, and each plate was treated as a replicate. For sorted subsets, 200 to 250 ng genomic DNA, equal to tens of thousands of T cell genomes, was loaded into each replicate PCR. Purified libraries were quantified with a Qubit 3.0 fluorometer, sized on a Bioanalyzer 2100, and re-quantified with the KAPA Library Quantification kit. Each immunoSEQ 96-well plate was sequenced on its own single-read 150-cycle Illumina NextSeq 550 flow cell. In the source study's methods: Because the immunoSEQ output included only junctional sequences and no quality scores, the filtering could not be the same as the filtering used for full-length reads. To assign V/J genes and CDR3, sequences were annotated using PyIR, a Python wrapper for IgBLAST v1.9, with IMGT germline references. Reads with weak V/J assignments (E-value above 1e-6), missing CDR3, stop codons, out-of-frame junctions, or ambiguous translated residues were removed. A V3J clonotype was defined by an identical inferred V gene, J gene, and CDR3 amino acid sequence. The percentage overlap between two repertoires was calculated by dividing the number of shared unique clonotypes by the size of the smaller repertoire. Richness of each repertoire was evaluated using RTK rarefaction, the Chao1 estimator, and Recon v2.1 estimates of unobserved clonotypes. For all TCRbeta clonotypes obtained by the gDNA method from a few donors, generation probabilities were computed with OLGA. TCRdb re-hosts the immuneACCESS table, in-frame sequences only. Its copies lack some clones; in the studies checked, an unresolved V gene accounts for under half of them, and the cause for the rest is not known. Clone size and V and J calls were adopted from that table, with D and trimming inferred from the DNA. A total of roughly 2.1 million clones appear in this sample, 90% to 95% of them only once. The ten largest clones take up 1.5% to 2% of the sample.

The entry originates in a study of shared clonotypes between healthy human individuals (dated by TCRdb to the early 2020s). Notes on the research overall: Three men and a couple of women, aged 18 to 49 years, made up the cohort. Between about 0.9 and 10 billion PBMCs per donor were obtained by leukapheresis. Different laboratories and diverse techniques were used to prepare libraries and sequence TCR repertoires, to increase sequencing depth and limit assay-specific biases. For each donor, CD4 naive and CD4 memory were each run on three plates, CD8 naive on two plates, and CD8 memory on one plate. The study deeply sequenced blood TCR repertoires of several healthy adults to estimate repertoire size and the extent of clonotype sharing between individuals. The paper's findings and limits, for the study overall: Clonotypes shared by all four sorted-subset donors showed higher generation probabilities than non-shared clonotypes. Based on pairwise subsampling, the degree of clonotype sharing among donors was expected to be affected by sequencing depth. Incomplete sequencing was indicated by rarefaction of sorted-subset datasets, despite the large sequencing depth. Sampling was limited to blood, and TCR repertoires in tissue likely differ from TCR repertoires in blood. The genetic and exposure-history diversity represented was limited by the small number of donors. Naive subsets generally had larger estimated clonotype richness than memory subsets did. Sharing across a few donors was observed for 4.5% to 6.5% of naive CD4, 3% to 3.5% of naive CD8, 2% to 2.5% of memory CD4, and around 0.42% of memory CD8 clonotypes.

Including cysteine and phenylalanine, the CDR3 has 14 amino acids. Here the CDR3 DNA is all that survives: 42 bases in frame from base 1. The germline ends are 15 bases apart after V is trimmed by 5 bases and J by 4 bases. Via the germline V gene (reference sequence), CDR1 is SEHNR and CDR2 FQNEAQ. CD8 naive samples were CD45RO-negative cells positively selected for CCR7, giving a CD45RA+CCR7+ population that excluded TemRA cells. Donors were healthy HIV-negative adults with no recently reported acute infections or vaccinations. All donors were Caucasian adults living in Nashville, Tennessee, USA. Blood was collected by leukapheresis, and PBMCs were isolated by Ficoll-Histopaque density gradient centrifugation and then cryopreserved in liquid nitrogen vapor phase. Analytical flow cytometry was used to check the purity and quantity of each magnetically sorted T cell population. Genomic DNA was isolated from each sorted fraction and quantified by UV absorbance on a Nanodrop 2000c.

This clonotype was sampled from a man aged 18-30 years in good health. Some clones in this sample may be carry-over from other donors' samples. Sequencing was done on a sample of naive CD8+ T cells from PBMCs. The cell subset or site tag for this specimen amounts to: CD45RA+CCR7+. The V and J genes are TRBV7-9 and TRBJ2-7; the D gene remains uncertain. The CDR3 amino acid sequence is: CASSQTPLIYEQYF. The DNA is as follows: TGTGCCAGCAGCCAGACCCCACTGATATACGAGCAGTACTTC.